This entry lists 29 T cell receptor beta chains sequenced from one sample in a study of T cells in Graves' hyperthyroidism and ophthalmopathy. RNA transcripts yielded amplified TCR beta CDR3 regions. TCR CDR3 regions were first amplified by RT-PCR with HTBI primers. TCRdb called the multiplex PCR reads again in MiXCR, with one record for every CDR3 protein. The repertoire holds around 800,000 distinct CDR3 sequences, more than 30% seen once, with more than 7% in the top ten. The sample was blood. The receptors stem from a man in his late teens or twenties with Graves' hyperthyroidism.

Regarding this clonotype: The missing conserved phenylalanine or tryptophan at the end of this CDR3 makes a read error likely. This chain joins TRBV6-5 and TRBJ1-1, with D perhaps matching TRBD1 (5 bases). V was trimmed by 0 bases and J by 7 bases, leaving 12 bases between them. Germline V gene lookup returns CDR1 MNHEY and CDR2 SVGAGI. This CDR3 comprises 14 residues. CDR3 coding DNA: TGTGCCAGCAGTTACTCTAAGGGGTCCAGTGAAGCTTTCCTT. Residues: CASSYSKGSSEAFL.

This clonotype appeared many times. The genes are TRBV20-1 and TRBJ2-7; TRBD1 agrees at 9 bases. V lost 3 bases to trimming and J lost 6 bases; unmatched junction nucleotides: 9. The CDR3 length is 14 residues. Germline V gives CDR1 DFQATT, CDR2 SNEGSKA (reference sequence). CDR3 loop: CSASPGTGRLEQYF. The CDR3, as DNA: TGCAGTGCTAGTCCCGGGACAGGGAGGCTCGAGCAGTACTTC.

The chain links TRBV20-1 to TRBJ2-5; 7 bases align to TRBD1. J gave up 6 bases and V 7 bases, and 11 bases lay outside the gene matches. The CDR3 extends over 13 amino acids. Germline lookup yields CDR1 DFQATT and CDR2 SNEGSKA (reference sequence). The CDR3 sequence is CSGGTVRMKTQYF. CDR3 nucleotides: TGCAGTGGAGGGACAGTCCGGATGAAGACCCAGTACTTC.

There are a few counts of this clonotype. This rearrangement joins TRBV4-2 to TRBJ2-2; D unresolved. V lost 4 bases and J 5 bases, leaving 11 bases between the germline ends. The V gene's germline CDR1 is LGHNA and CDR2 YNFKEQ. The CDR3 consists of 14 residues. This CDR3 is CASSPDSQTGELFF. CDR3 nucleotides: TGTGCCAGCAGCCCCGATAGCCAGACCGGGGAGCTGTTTTTT.

The sample holds many counts of this clonotype. This chain joins TRBV15 and TRBJ1-1; D is unresolved. Germline lookup yields CDR1 LNHNV and CDR2 YYDKDF (reference sequence). This CDR3 is 16 amino acids long. With 5 bases removed from V and 1 base from J, the gap between germline ends came to 17 bases. The CDR3 DNA reads TGTGCCACCAGCGGGATCTCGACCATCCGGAACACTGAAGCTTTCTTT. This gives the protein CATSGISTIRNTEAFF.

The V gene is TRBV7-2, the J gene TRBJ1-4, with a tentative D call TRBD1 (6 bases). The germline V gene encodes CDR1 SGHTA and CDR2 FQGNSA. The CDR3 is 15 amino acids. Trimming removed 5 bases from V and 3 bases from J, with 13 bases in between. The CDR3 DNA is TGTGCCAGCAGCCCGGACAGCGGACCTAATGAAAAACTGTTTTTT. This sequence encodes CASSPDSGPNEKLFF.

In this sample, this clonotype turned up a few times. This chain connects TRBV12-3 or TRBV12-4 to TRBJ1-6, with 7 bases lining up with TRBD1. This CDR3 contains 14 residues. V shed 6 bases, J shed 8 bases, and the junction held 7 bases outside the gene matches. The CDR3 loop is CASSPLDRYSPLHF. In DNA form, the CDR3 reads TGTGCCAGCAGCCCTCTGGACAGGTATTCACCCCTCCACTTT.

This clonotype appeared many times. The chain has TRBV2 and TRBJ1-3; a possible D gene is TRBD1 (5 bases). This CDR3 is built from 16 residues. V dropped 7 bases and J dropped 3 bases, with 19 bases sitting between them. CDR1 and CDR2 (germline): SNHLY, FYNNEI. CDR3 nucleotides: TGTGCCAGCATGAGCCTGGGGACGTCTTTTGGAAACACCATATATTTT. This encodes CASMSLGTSFGNTIYF.

This clonotype showed up many times. The chain is built from TRBV20-1 and TRBJ1-1, with no clear D. Deletions cut 4 bases from V and 4 bases from J, with 16 bases between. The CDR3 extends over 14 amino acids. Germline assignment: CDR1 DFQATT and CDR2 SNEGSKA (reference sequence). CDR3 amino acids: CSATGRVGGTEAFF. In nucleotides, the CDR3 is TGCAGTGCTACCGGTCGGGTGGGCGGCACTGAAGCTTTCTTT.

V and J are TRBV12-5 and TRBJ1-4; 8 bases fit TRBD1. This CDR3 region has 16 residues. In germline, CDR1 is LGHNT, CDR2 FRNRAP. The trim removed 3 bases at V and 4 bases at J, leaving 7 bases unmatched. CDR3 sequence: CASGFFPGGGNEKLFF. As DNA, the CDR3 is TGTGCTAGTGGTTTCTTCCCAGGGGGCGGTAATGAAAAACTGTTTTTT.

The chain employs TRBV9 and TRBJ2-7; D remains unclear. Per germline, CDR1 SGDLS and CDR2 YYNGEE. The CDR3 covers 12 residues. The V and J ends lost 10 bases and 4 bases respectively, with 15 bases between them. This CDR3 reads CARLWGPYEQYF. The CDR3 DNA is TGTGCCCGCCTATGGGGTCCGTACGAGCAGTACTTC.

The chain carries TRBV7-2 and TRBJ1-2; D might be TRBD1 (5 bases). Germline CDR1 and CDR2: SGHTA and FQGNSA. The CDR3 loop spans 14 amino acids. V was cut by 2 bases and J by 4 bases, with 11 bases left in between. CDR3 sequence (DNA): TGTGCCAGCAGCTTAAATACAGGACGCTATGGCTACACCTTC. Its translation: CASSLNTGRYGYTF.

This clonotype was detected only a few times. J is TRBJ2-7 and V is TRBV4-1; possible D gene TRBD2, 5 bases. The CDR3 covers 15 residues. The ends were cut back, 4 bases at V and 3 bases at J, with 16 bases in the middle. Germline V gives CDR1 MGHRA, CDR2 YSYEKL. The CDR3 sequence: CASSPREGFLYEQYF. Here the CDR3 DNA reads TGCGCCAGCAGCCCCCGGGAAGGTTTTCTCTACGAGCAGTACTTC.

This rearrangement joins TRBV4-1 to TRBJ2-5, with 9 bases identical to TRBD1. There are 15 residues in the CDR3. The V gene's germline CDR1 is MGHRA and CDR2 YSYEKL. Unmatched junction bases numbered 4, after V lost 4 bases and J lost 1 base. CDR3 bases: TGCGCCAGCAGCCTCGGACAGGGGAGCCAAGAGACCCAGTACTTC. Its translation: CASSLGQGSQETQYF.

On this clonotype: With a much larger clone just one base away, this may be a read error. The chain employs TRBV2 and TRBJ1-2, with no clear D. Germline CDR1 and CDR2: SNHLY and FYNNEI. Trimming shortened V by 7 bases and J by 8 bases, and 14 bases separated the two germline ends. This CDR3 region has 12 residues. CDR3 amino acids: CASKEAPPGYTF. The DNA of the CDR3 is TGTGCCAGCAAAGAAGCCCCCCCGGGCTACACCTTC.

This clonotype was observed at least ten times. The chain has TRBV7-8 and TRBJ2-2; 14 nucleotides align to TRBD2. Looked up from germline, CDR1 is SGHVS and CDR2 is FQNEAQ. V gave up 5 bases and J gave up 7 bases; unmatched junction bases: 6. The CDR3 totals 16 residues. The CDR3 here is CASSLTSGRAIGELFF. The DNA for the CDR3 is TGTGCCAGCAGCCTGACTAGCGGGAGGGCCATCGGGGAGCTGTTTTTT. The variable domain in full, completed from reference TRBV7-8 and TRBJ2-2, reads GAGVSQSPRYKVAKRGQDVALRCDPISGHVSLFWYQQALGQGPEFLTYFQNEAQLDKSGLPSDRFFAERPEGSVSTLKIQRTQQEDSAVYLCASSLTSGRAIGELFFGEGSRLTVL.

This clonotype has ten or more counts. The chain uses TRBV9 and TRBJ1-6; possibly TRBD1 for D (6 bases). Per the germline V gene, CDR1 is SGDLS and CDR2 is YYNGEE. V was shortened by 2 bases and J by 5 bases, with 14 bases between the two germline ends. The CDR3 is 16 amino acids. The CDR3 bases are TGTGCCAGCAGCGTCAGCGGGGGCCCCGATAATTCACCCCTCCACTTT. The encoded protein is CASSVSGGPDNSPLHF.

A few counts support this clonotype. The chain has TRBV12-5 and TRBJ1-2; 10 bases are a match to TRBD1. The germline V gene has CDR1 LGHNT and CDR2 FRNRAP. This CDR3 has 14 amino acids. The V and J ends lost 1 base and 6 bases, in that order; junction bases with no gene match: 2. CDR3 loop: CASGLGQGADGYTF. The CDR3 nucleotides read TGTGCTAGTGGTTTGGGACAGGGGGCAGATGGCTACACCTTC.

The rearrangement uses TRBV5-1 and TRBJ1-1; TRBD1 matches 9 bases. Trimming took 7 bases from V and 4 from J; bases not matched to a gene: 11. CDR3 length: 15 residues. The germline V gene has CDR1 SGHRS and CDR2 YFSETQ. The CDR3 sequence: CASSGPGTGSTEAFF. Written as DNA, the CDR3 is TGCGCCAGCTCCGGTCCCGGGACAGGGTCCACTGAAGCTTTCTTT.

This chain uses TRBV7-9 with TRBJ2-7; D unresolved. Per germline, CDR1 SEHNR and CDR2 FQNEAQ (reference sequence). Trimming stripped 5 bases from V and 6 bases from J, with 11 bases between. CDR3 length: 12 amino acids. The CDR3 DNA reads as TGTGCCAGCAGCGTCGGAACCTGCGAGCAGTACTTC. Its translation: CASSVGTCEQYF.

For the CDR3, the DNA is TGTGCCAGCAGATTACAGGGGGCCAATGGGAAACTGTTTTTT. The encoded protein is CASRLQGANGKLFF. This sequence joins TRBV6-5 and TRBJ1-4, with 9 nucleotides matching TRBD1. This CDR3 region has 14 residues. Germline CDR1 MNHEY, CDR2 SVGAGI. V gave up 6 bases and J gave up 11 bases; unmatched junction bases: 10.

The V gene is TRBV7-9, the J gene TRBJ1-4, with 7 bases matching TRBD1. The germline V gene has CDR1 SEHNR and CDR2 FQNEAQ (reference sequence). J was trimmed by 3 bases and V by 5 bases; bases with no gene match: 3. The length of the CDR3 is 14 residues. The CDR3 DNA is TGTGCCAGCAGCCAACAGGGGCCTAATGAAAAACTGTTTTTT. Its protein product is CASSQQGPNEKLFF.

V is TRBV7-9 and J is TRBJ1-1, with TRBD1 matching over 9 bases. Germline CDR1 and CDR2: SEHNR and FQNEAQ (reference sequence). Trimming cost V 5 bases and J 7 bases; bases outside gene matches: 17. There are 17 residues in the CDR3. For the CDR3, the DNA is TGTGCCAGCAGCCGCGAGAACAGGGGGCAGCGACTTTTTGAAGCTTTCTTT. This translates into CASSRENRGQRLFEAFF.

This clonotype appeared a single time. The V call is TRBV29-1, the J call TRBJ1-2; D might be TRBD1 (5 bases). Trimming pared 7 bases from V and 5 bases from J, leaving 17 bases between. Germline CDR1 SQVTM, CDR2 ANQGSEA. The CDR3 is made up of 13 amino acids. The CDR3 bases are TGCAGCGCTGTGGTGAGGGGACTTTATGGCTACACCTTC. Amino acids: CSAVVRGLYGYTF.

The chain employs TRBV20-1 and TRBJ2-5, with 7 nucleotides matching TRBD1. The ends lost 6 bases at V and 10 bases at J; junction bases unmatched: 5. The V gene's germline CDR1 is DFQATT and CDR2 SNEGSKA (reference sequence). The CDR3 has 10 residues. CDR3 nucleotides: TGCAGTGCGGGGACAGAGCACCAGTACTTC. Its protein product is CSAGTEHQYF.

V gene TRBV10-3 combines with J gene TRBJ2-2; D unresolved. Between the trimmed V and J ends, which lost 6 bases and 7 bases, there was a span of 6 bases. The CDR3 is made up of 11 amino acids. Germline V gives CDR1 ENHRY, CDR2 SYGVKD. CDR3 sequence: CAIRPDGELFF. The CDR3 coding sequence is TGTGCCATCAGGCCGGACGGGGAGCTGTTTTTT.

Remarks on this clonotype: Mismatch with germline at one junction end may stem from a read error. V and J are TRBV19 and TRBJ1-5, with no clear D. CDR3 size: 15 residues. Germline loops: CDR1 LNHDA, CDR2 SQIVND (reference sequence). The CDR3 loop is CASSQPGRGNQPQHF. As DNA, the CDR3 is TGCGCCAGCAGCCAACCTGGTAGGGGCAATCAGCCCCAGCATTTT. Variable domain in full (rest from reference TRBV19 and TRBJ1-5): DGGITQSPKYLFRKEGQNVTLSCEQNLNHDAMYWYRQDPGQGLRLIYYSQIVNDFQKGDIAEGYSVSREKKESFPLTVTSAQKNPTAFYLCASSQPGRGNQPQHFGDGTRLSIL.

This clonotype has only a few counts. The genes are TRBV7-9 and TRBJ2-3; tentatively, D is TRBD1 (7 bases). The V gene lost 5 bases and the J gene lost 1 base, with 13 bases spanning the gap. The V gene's germline CDR1 is SEHNR and CDR2 FQNEAQ (reference sequence). The CDR3 is made up of 15 amino acids. CDR3: CASSLTGTGTDTQYF. CDR3 bases: TGTGCCAGCAGCCTGACAGGGACTGGCACAGATACGCAGTATTTT.

This clonotype was observed a few times. The rearrangement uses TRBV7-2 and TRBJ1-3; 7 nucleotides agree with TRBD1. The CDR3 runs 17 residues. Germline-derived CDR1 and CDR2 are SGHTA and FQGNSA. V shed 1 base and J 2 bases; nucleotides not matched to a gene: 8. CDR3 DNA sequence: TGTGCCAGCAGCTTAGTGAGCGGGACAGCGCCTGGAAACACCATATATTTT. The encoded protein is CASSLVSGTAPGNTIYF.